This TCR beta chain was identified in a study of shared clonotypes between healthy human individuals. In regard to this clone: What it recognizes is unknown.

Broader study findings: Non-shared clonotypes displayed generation probabilities falling below those of clonotypes present in all four donors.

The CDR3 runs to 14 residues. Germline V gene sequence: CDR1 SGHVS, CDR2 FNYEAQ. V lost 4 bases and J lost 3, with 12 bases in between. Clones were read by immunoSEQ multiplex PCR, and TCRdb kept only the in-frame ones, dropping some. The profile shows some 1.5 million clones, roughly 97% of them singletons. The sequenced sample consisted of naive CD4+ T cells sorted from blood. Stated subset: CD45RA+ positively selected. The source of this sequence is a man under 40 in good health. The gene calls are TRBV7-6 and TRBJ1-1, with D perhaps TRBD1 (6 bases). The CDR3 region has the DNA TGTGCCAGCAGCTGGCAGGGGCAGGACACTGAAGCTTTCTTT. It codes for CASSWQGQDTEAFF.